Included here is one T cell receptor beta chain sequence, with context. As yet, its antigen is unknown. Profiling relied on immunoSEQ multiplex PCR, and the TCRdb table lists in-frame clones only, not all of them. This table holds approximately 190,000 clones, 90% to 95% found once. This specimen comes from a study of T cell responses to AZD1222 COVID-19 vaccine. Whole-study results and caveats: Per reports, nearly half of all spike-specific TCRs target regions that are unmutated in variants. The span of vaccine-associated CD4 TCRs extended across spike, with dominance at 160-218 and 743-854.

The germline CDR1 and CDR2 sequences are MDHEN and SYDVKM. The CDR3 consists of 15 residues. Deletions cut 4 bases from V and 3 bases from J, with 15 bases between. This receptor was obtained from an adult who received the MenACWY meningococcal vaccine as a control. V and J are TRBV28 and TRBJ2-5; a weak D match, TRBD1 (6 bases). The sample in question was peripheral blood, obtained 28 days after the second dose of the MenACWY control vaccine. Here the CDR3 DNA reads TGTGCCAGCAGTTCCTCAGGGGCCGGGAAAGAGACCCAGTACTTC. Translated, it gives CASSSSGAGKETQYF. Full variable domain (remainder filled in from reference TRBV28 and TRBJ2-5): DVKVTQSSRYLVKRTGEKVFLECVQDMDHENMFWYRQDPGLGLRLIYFSYDVKMKEKGDIPEGYSVSREKKERFSLILESASTNQTSMYLCASSSSGAGKETQYFGPGTRLLVL.